The rows below give T cell receptor beta chains drawn from one sample of a study of response to subunit inactivated influenza vaccine. TCRdb reanalysed the RT-PCR reads using MiXCR and keeps one entry per CDR3 protein. This sample has more than 700,000 distinct CDR3 sequences, with 21% found just once. The sequenced sample was PBMCs from blood, obtained around 5 days after vaccination. The receptors derive from a man aged 50 to 59 who received an inactivated influenza vaccine. Each CDR3 is given with its conserved first and last residue. The order of the fields is V gene, J gene, CDR3 protein.

>TRBV7-9|TRBJ2-7
CASSPPTGQATYEQYF
>TRBV4-3|TRBJ1-4
CASSQDFRRGRSEKLFF
>TRBV20-1|TRBJ2-1
CSARVGTGPNEQFF
>TRBV2|TRBJ1-2
CASTLTGGFYGYTF
>TRBV3-1|TRBJ2-7
CASSQGNSYEQYF
>TRBV30|TRBJ2-1
CAWAPDNSNEQFF
>TRBV7-9|TRBJ2-1
CASILSAGAGGGNEQFF
>TRBV15|TRBJ2-7
CATSRVTVLMAGVEEQYF
>TRBV30|TRBJ2-1
CAWSGGSSANTEQFF
>TRBV18|TRBJ2-5
CASSAQQGQETQYF
>TRBV10-3|TRBJ1-2
CAINGQGGKNYGYTF
>TRBV11-1|TRBJ1-2
CASSPLGSRGLGSVYGYTF
>TRBV10-3|TRBJ2-3
CASNFGLDPTDTQYF
>TRBV4-3|TRBJ2-7
CASSMFLGPEQYF
>TRBV4-2|TRBJ1-2
CASSPRDRGSSYTF
>TRBV28|TRBJ2-7
CASSSAGGTYEQYF
>TRBV4-1|TRBJ2-5
CASSQDGSGLGETQYF
>TRBV28|TRBJ1-1
CASSLLQKNTEAFF
>TRBV5-1|TRBJ2-2
CASSLELGTGELFF
>TRBV20-1|TRBJ2-7
CSAISLAGASYEQYF
>TRBV28|TRBJ1-5
CASCGGPNQPQHF
>TRBV20-1|TRBJ2-7
CSAPTSGRYEQYF
>TRBV6-1|TRBJ2-1
CASSLDLGVVEQFF